This TCR beta chain was sequenced for a study of blood T cell repertoires in COVID-19. Study overall: Whether acute or convalescent, the COVID-19 samples came from the United States, Italy and Spain.

The germline V and J ends were trimmed by 0 bases and 0 bases, with 10 bases remaining between them. The germline CDR1 and CDR2 sequences are SGHRS and YFSETQ. The CDR3 has 16 residues. While infection was still active, Seattle patients were enrolled and then followed longitudinally. Source study methods: Amplification of reference gene primers provided the estimated nucleated cell counts. Clones were read by immunoSEQ multiplex PCR, and TCRdb kept only the in-frame ones, dropping some. D and trimming come from the DNA, and the V and J calls and clone size come from that table. Of roughly 380,000 clones listed, approximately 89% are singletons.

The sequenced material came from peripheral blood. V usage is TRBV5-1 and J usage is TRBJ1-3, with D hard to call. The sequence came from a woman in her sixties with COVID-19, enrolled during active disease. The CDR3 here is CASSLAPGSSGNTIYF. CDR3 DNA sequence: TGCGCCAGCAGCTTGGCCCCCGGGTCCTCTGGAAACACCATATATTTT.